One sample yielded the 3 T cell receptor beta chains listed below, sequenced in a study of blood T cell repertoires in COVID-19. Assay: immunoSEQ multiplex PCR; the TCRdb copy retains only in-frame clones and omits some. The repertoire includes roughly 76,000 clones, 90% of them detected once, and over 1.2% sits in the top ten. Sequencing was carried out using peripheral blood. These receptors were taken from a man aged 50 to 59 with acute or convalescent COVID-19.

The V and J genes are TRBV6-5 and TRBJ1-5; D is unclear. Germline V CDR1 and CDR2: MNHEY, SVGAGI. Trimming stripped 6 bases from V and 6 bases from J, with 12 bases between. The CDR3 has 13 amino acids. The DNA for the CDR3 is TGTGCCAGCAGCGCTTCGATCGGTCAGCCCCAGCATTTT. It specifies CASSASIGQPQHF.

CDR3 DNA sequence: TGCGCCAGCAGCTCGATGACTACCAACTACAATGAGCAGTTCTTC. Translation: CASSSMTTNYNEQFF. The chain links TRBV5-1 to TRBJ2-1; a possible D gene is TRBD2 (5 bases). The V end was cut by 3 bases, the J end by 3 bases, with 13 bases between. Per germline, CDR1 SGHRS and CDR2 YFSETQ. There are 15 residues in the CDR3.

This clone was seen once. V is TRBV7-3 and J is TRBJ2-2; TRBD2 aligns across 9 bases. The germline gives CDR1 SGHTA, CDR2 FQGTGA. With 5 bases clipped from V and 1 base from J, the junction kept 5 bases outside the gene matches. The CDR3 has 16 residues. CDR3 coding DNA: TGTGCCAGCAGCAGGAGACTAGCGGTGAACACCGGGGAGCTGTTTTTT. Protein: CASSRRLAVNTGELFF.